Listed below are T cell receptor beta chains from one sample, sequenced in a study of shared T cell receptors in the human thymus. Clones were sequenced by immunoSEQ multiplex PCR, and TCRdb holds only the in-frame ones, with some missing. The table shows about 660,000 clones, with approximately 87% occurring only once. Separately, the same data were catalogued under a study of human thymus T cells.

Input material: thymocytes. The receptor source for this set is a boy in the first two years of life with a congenital heart defect. Both conserved end residues are part of each CDR3. D genes are given only for firm matches. Clone size is not always given. Where it is, it says once, few, many or a class for expanded clones.

>-|-|TRBJ2-3|TRBV10-3
CAISAQGDTQYF
TGTGCCATCAGTGCTCAGGGAGATACGCAGTATTTT
>-|TRBD2|TRBJ2-7|TRBV19
CASSIVPSGKAYEQYF
TGTGCCAGTAGTATAGTTCCTAGCGGGAAAGCCTACGAGCAGTACTTC
>-|TRBD2|TRBJ2-2|TRBV28
CATTKPPLGLADTGELFF
TGTGCCACCACTAAACCGCCCCTCGGACTAGCGGACACCGGGGAGCTGTTTTTT
>-|-|TRBJ1-4|TRBV27
CASSLSTGIGELFF
TGTGCCAGCAGTTTATCTACAGGGATTGGGGAACTGTTTTTT
>-|-|TRBJ1-1|TRBV28
CASSLSVQGVNTEAFF
TGTGCCAGCAGTTTATCGGTTCAAGGGGTCAACACTGAAGCTTTCTTT
>-|-|TRBJ1-2|TRBV28
CASSFRPGPLPEGYGYTF
TGTGCCAGCAGTTTTCGTCCCGGACCTCTCCCGGAGGGCTATGGCTACACCTTC
>-|-|TRBJ2-2|TRBV19
CASSGLYSGELFF
TGTGCCAGCAGCGGGTTATATTCCGGGGAGCTGTTTTTT
>-|-|TRBJ1-1|TRBV6-1
CASRTGVGNTEAFF
TGTGCCAGCAGAACGGGGGTCGGGAACACTGAAGCTTTCTTT
>once|TRBD1|TRBJ1-3|TRBV18
CASSPGTGLSGNTIYF
TGTGCCAGCTCACCAGGGACAGGGCTCTCTGGAAACACCATATATTTT
>-|TRBD1|TRBJ2-7|TRBV6-5
CASKGGGEQYF
TGTGCCAGCAAAGGGGGCGGTGAGCAGTACTTC
>few|TRBD2|TRBJ2-3|TRBV4-3
CASSQDTGTNSSTDTQYF
TGCGCCAGCAGCCAAGATACCGGGACTAACTCTAGCACAGATACGCAGTATTTT